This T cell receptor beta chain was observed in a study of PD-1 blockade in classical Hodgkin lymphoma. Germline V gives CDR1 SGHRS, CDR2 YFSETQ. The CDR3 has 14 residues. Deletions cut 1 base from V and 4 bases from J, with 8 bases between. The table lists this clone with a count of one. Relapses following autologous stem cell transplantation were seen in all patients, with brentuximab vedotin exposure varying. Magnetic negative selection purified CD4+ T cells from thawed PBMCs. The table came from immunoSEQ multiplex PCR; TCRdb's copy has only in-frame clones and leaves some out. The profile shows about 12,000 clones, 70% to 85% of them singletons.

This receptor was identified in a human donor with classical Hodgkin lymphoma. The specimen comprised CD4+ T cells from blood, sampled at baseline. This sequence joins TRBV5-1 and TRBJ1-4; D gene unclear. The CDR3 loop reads CASSLTALNEKLFF. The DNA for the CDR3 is TGCGCCAGCAGCTTGACAGCTCTTAATGAAAAACTGTTTTTT.